These 11 T cell receptor beta chains share one sample of origin, sequenced in a study of T cell clonality in common variable immunodeficiency. Method: immunoSEQ multiplex PCR; TCRdb's copy keeps in-frame clones and lacks some. The sample has 50,000 to 65,000 clones, none seen only once. The sample comprised peripheral blood mononuclear cells. These receptors were collected from a person aged 18-70 years in good health.

This clone was counted ten times or more. The read falls 3 residues short of the CDR3 end, and the missing part is taken from the germline J gene. The rearrangement links TRBV6-2 or TRBV6-3 to TRBJ2-1; a possible D gene is TRBD2 (7 bases). The V end lost 5 bases, the J end lost 4 bases, and 9 bases lay between the germline ends. The CDR3 covers 13 residues. Germline-derived CDR1 and CDR2 are MNHEY and SVGEGT. CDR3 residues: CASSRGAYNEQFF. Partial CDR3 DNA: TGTGCCAGCAGTCGGGGGGCGTACAATGAG.

This clone occurred many times. CDR3 in amino acids: CASTPSSGSNNEQFF. The DNA read from the CDR3 is TGTGCCAGCACTCCCTCAAGCGGGTCTAACAATGAG. The chain combines TRBV28 with TRBJ2-1, with D perhaps TRBD2 (6 bases). Read sequence stops 3 residues before the CDR3 end, and the germline J gene provides the missing end. This CDR3 has 15 amino acids. The germline V gene has CDR1 MDHEN and CDR2 SYDVKM. Trimming pared 7 bases from V and 5 bases from J, leaving 18 bases between.

There are many counts of this clone. The read gets to within 3 residues of the CDR3 end, and the germline J gene fills in the rest. The chain joins TRBV4-1 to TRBJ1-2, with D uncertain. In germline, CDR1 is MGHRA, CDR2 YSYEKL. The CDR3 length is 15 residues. Partial CDR3 DNA: TGCGCCAGCAGCCACCCCCTCGCCCGGGCGGGCGGC. The encoded protein is CASSHPLARAGG. The CDR3 in full is CASSHPLARAGGYTF.

This clone has a count of ten or more. CDR3 DNA, as far as it was read: TGCAGTGCTAGTCCGTCAGGGGCGGCCTACGAG. It specifies CSASPSGAAYE. The CDR3 in its entirety is CSASPSGAAYEQYF. The chain carries TRBV20-1 and TRBJ2-7; weak D call: TRBD1 (6 bases). The read ends 3 residues early relative to the CDR3; the germline J gene fills the gap. Trimming pared 3 bases from V and 2 bases from J, leaving 14 bases between. CDR3 length: 14 residues. CDR1 and CDR2 (germline): DFQATT, SNEGSKA (reference sequence).

This clone was observed at least ten times. Sequencing ends 3 residues short of the CDR3 end; the germline J gene provides the rest. This rearrangement joins TRBV29-1 to TRBJ2-1; a possible D gene is TRBD2 (6 bases). This CDR3 comprises 13 residues. The V end was cut by 6 bases, the J end by 6 bases, with 15 bases between. CDR1 SQVTM and CDR2 ANQGSEA come from the germline V gene. The CDR3 reads CSVEYRTTNEQFF. CDR3 DNA (partial): TGCAGCGTGGAGTATAGGACTACCAATGAG.

This clone was seen ten or more times. The read is 3 residues too short to cover the CDR3 end, so that end is filled in from the germline J gene. The chain recombines TRBV2 with TRBJ2-3; TRBD2 aligns across 13 bases. Germline V lookup: CDR1 SNHLY, CDR2 FYNNEI. The J segment lost 5 bases and the V segment lost 11 bases, leaving 16 bases of the junction unmatched. The CDR3 is made up of 17 amino acids. CDR3 sequence: CALPYPPGLAGRDTQYF. CDR3 DNA, as far as it was read: TGTGCCTTGCCATATCCACCGGGACTAGCGGGGAGAGATACG.

This clone came up many times. The DNA ends 3 residues before the CDR3 does, and the rest of the CDR3 is filled in from the germline J gene. V usage is TRBV5-1 and J usage is TRBJ2-5; 8 bases agree with TRBD1. The J segment lost 2 bases and the V segment lost 0 bases, leaving 9 bases of the junction unmatched. Per the germline V gene, CDR1 is SGHRS and CDR2 is YFSETQ. There are 17 residues in the CDR3. CDR3 bases read: TGCGCCAGCAGCTTGGGGATCAAAACAGGGGGTCAAGAGACC. It codes for CASSLGIKTGGQET. The full CDR3 reads CASSLGIKTGGQETQYF. The full variable domain, its missing parts supplied by reference TRBV5-1 and TRBJ2-5, is KAGVTQTPRYLIKTRGQQVTLSCSPISGHRSVSWYQQTPGQGLQFLFEYFSETQRNKGNFPGRFSGRQFSNSRSEMNVSTLELGDSALYLCASSLGIKTGGQETQYFGPGTRLLVL.

This clone was counted at least ten times. The CDR3 here is CASSPGTSGQETQYF. CDR3 DNA, as far as it was read: TGCGCCAGCAGCCCCGGGACTAGCGGACAAGAGACC. The V and J genes are TRBV10-1 and TRBJ2-5; 11 bases align to TRBD2. Sequencing ends 3 residues short of the CDR3 end; the germline J gene provides the rest. This CDR3 is built from 15 residues. Looked up from germline, CDR1 is WNHNN and CDR2 is SYGVQD (reference sequence). The V gene end was trimmed by 6 bases and the J gene end by 2 bases; junction bases not matched to a gene: 5.

This clone was seen ten or more times. The junction departs from germline at one end; a sequencing error may be responsible. The missing CDR3 end, 3 residues past where the read stops, is filled in from the germline J gene. The V and J genes are TRBV7-7 and TRBJ2-2; 8 bases match TRBD1. Germline CDR1 and CDR2: SSHAT and FNYEAQ (reference sequence). The length of the CDR3 is 15 residues. The CDR3 DNA, read in part, is TGTGCTAGCAGCATCGGACAGGGTGGCACCGGGGAG. Its protein is CASSIGQGGTGE. The entire CDR3 is CASSIGQGGTGELFF. Looking up the rest from reference TRBV7-7 and TRBJ2-2 gives the full variable domain: GAGVSQSPRYKVTKRGQDVTLRCDPISSHATLYWYQQALGQGPEFLTYFNYEAQPDKSGLPSDRFSAERPEGSISTLTIQRTEQRDSAMYRCASSIGQGGTGELFFGEGSRLTVL.

This clone was detected ten times or more. The read stops 3 residues short of the end of the CDR3; the missing end is completed from the germline J gene. The chain employs TRBV30 and TRBJ2-5; D is undetermined. Trimming shortened V by 4 bases and J by 5 bases, and 11 bases separated the two germline ends. CDR3 length equals 12 residues. Germline CDR1 and CDR2: GTSNPN and SVGIG (reference sequence). The sequenced CDR3 bases are TGTGCCTGGACAGGCTCTGTCGAGACC. It translates to CAWTGSVET. In full, the CDR3 reads CAWTGSVETQYF.

This clone was recorded many times. With the read ending 3 residues before the CDR3 end, the germline J gene is used to fill in that end. The chain combines TRBV2 with TRBJ2-3, with D unresolved. The length of the CDR3 is 10 residues. CDR1 is SNHLY and CDR2 is FYNNEI in the germline V gene. CDR3: CATDTDTQYF. CDR3 DNA, as far as it was read: TGTGCTACAGACACAGATACG.